The sequence of this TCR beta chain was determined in a study of cytomegalovirus exposure and HLA in healthy donors. Trimming cost V 4 bases and J 3 bases; bases outside gene matches: 6. The germline V gene encodes CDR1 SGHRS and CDR2 YFSETQ. This CDR3 is built from 15 residues. The PCR ran on 60 Vbeta and 13 Jbeta primers. Only in-frame clones appear in the TCRdb table, and some are missing; sequencing was by immunoSEQ multiplex PCR. This table has around 100,000 clones, roughly 71% appearing once. This TCR derives from a man aged 40-49 years in good health and CMV-seropositive. The sample comprised PBMCs. The chain combines TRBV5-1 with TRBJ2-1, with 8 positions matching TRBD2. Here the CDR3 reads CASSVSGTDYNEQFF. The CDR3 nucleotides are TGCGCCAGCAGCGTTAGCGGGACCGACTACAATGAGCAGTTCTTC.